Below, 19 T cell receptor beta chains from the same sample are listed, as sequenced in a study of CD8+ T cells in alopecia areata. As the sequencing template, cDNA was produced by extracting RNA and reverse transcribing it. Using immunoSEQ multiplex PCR, the repertoire was profiled, and TCRdb retains in-frame clones only, with some absent. This table holds around 150,000 clones, approximately 60% found once. Sample: CD8+ T cells sorted from blood. These receptors were collected from a human donor in good health.

The chain recombines TRBV7-9 with TRBJ2-7; D tentatively fits TRBD1 or TRBD2 (5 bases each). CDR1 and CDR2 from the germline V gene are SEHNR and FQNEAQ (reference sequence). V lost 3 bases and J lost 6, with 6 bases in between. The CDR3 has 11 residues. The CDR3 loop is CASSLGPEQYF. CDR3 nucleotides: TGTGCCAGCAGCTTGGGACCCGAGCAGTACTTC.

The rearrangement links TRBV5-1 to TRBJ1-1; D is ambiguous. V lost 0 bases and J 6 bases, leaving 15 bases between the germline ends. Germline lookup yields CDR1 SGHRS and CDR2 YFSETQ. The CDR3 is 15 amino acids. The CDR3 spells CASSLEPGSQPEAFF. In DNA form, the CDR3 reads TGCGCCAGCAGCTTGGAACCGGGTAGCCAACCTGAAGCTTTCTTT.

CDR3 coding DNA: TGCAGTGCGCCGTTGGCAGATACGCAGTATTTT. Translating gives CSAPLADTQYF. The rearrangement uses TRBV20-1 and TRBJ2-3; D not resolved. This CDR3 region has 11 residues. Per the germline V gene, CDR1 is DFQATT and CDR2 is SNEGSKA (reference sequence). V was shortened by 6 bases and J by 4 bases, with 8 bases between the two germline ends.

There are many counts of this clone. This same CDR3 is encoded by further DNA sequences in the sample. This sequence joins TRBV2 and TRBJ1-5, with D hard to call. The CDR3 runs to 14 residues. The germline V and J ends were trimmed by 0 bases and 0 bases, with 3 bases remaining between them. Germline lookup yields CDR1 SNHLY and CDR2 FYNNEI. Written as DNA, the CDR3 is TGTGCCAGCAGTGAAGCGTATAGCAATCAGCCCCAGCATTTT. Translated, it gives CASSEAYSNQPQHF.

The chain carries TRBV25-1 and TRBJ2-7, with 7 bases identical to TRBD1. The ends lost 4 bases at V and 3 bases at J; junction bases unmatched: 9. Germline assignment: CDR1 MGHDK and CDR2 SYGVNS. The CDR3 sequence is 15 residues long. CDR3 nucleotides: TGTGCCAGCAGTGTAGCAGGGGGATCCCGCTACGAGCAGTACTTC. It codes for CASSVAGGSRYEQYF.

This chain joins TRBV30 and TRBJ2-3; 10 bases line up with TRBD2. The CDR3 has 15 residues. The junction had 3 bases not matched to a gene; V was cut back by 1 base and J by 2 bases. Germline V gene lookup returns CDR1 GTSNPN and CDR2 SVGIG (reference sequence). CDR3 DNA: TGTGCCTGGAGTGGGACTAGCGGCTTCACAGATACGCAGTATTTT. Protein sequence: CAWSGTSGFTDTQYF.

There are a few counts of this clone. This CDR3 is CSVVLLPGHLTQETQYF. CDR3 coding DNA: TGCAGCGTTGTCCTCCTCCCGGGACATCTGACCCAAGAGACCCAGTACTTC. The chain uses TRBV29-1 and TRBJ2-5, with a weak D call TRBD1 (6 bases). Per germline, CDR1 SQVTM and CDR2 ANQGSEA. V lost 4 bases and J 1 base, leaving 22 bases between the germline ends. This CDR3 is 17 amino acids long.

The J gene is TRBJ1-2, the V gene TRBV10-2; possibly TRBD1 for D (5 bases). There are 15 residues in the CDR3. Between the trimmed V and J ends, which lost 6 bases and 4 bases, there was a span of 18 bases. The germline V gene has CDR1 WSHSY and CDR2 SAAADI. The CDR3 region has the DNA TGCGCCAGCAGCCCGACAGCGGTCAAACTCTATGGCTACACCTTC. This encodes CASSPTAVKLYGYTF.

The V gene is TRBV30, the J gene TRBJ2-1; 7 bases are a match to TRBD2. The V and J ends lost 4 bases and 3 bases, in that order; junction bases with no gene match: 6. The CDR3 has 14 residues. CDR1 is GTSNPN, CDR2 SVGIG, per germline (reference sequence). The CDR3 reads CAWMASGNYNEQFF. The CDR3 bases are TGTGCCTGGATGGCTAGCGGTAACTACAATGAGCAGTTCTTC.

The sample holds a few counts of this clone. The chain links TRBV29-1 to TRBJ2-2; possibly TRBD2 for D (6 bases). Germline CDR1 reads SQVTM; CDR2 reads ANQGSEA. Deletions cut 7 bases from V and 1 base from J, with 16 bases between. There are 15 residues in the CDR3. The CDR3 sequence: CSAGQDSGNTGELFF. The CDR3 region has the DNA TGCAGCGCCGGTCAAGATAGCGGGAACACCGGGGAGCTGTTTTTT.

The chain links TRBV27 to TRBJ2-7, with 8 bases that match TRBD2. J gave up 4 bases and V 4 bases, and 9 bases lay outside the gene matches. The CDR3 runs 15 residues. Germline assignment: CDR1 MNHEY and CDR2 SMNVEV (reference sequence). This CDR3 reads CASSSSFGRDYEQYF. The CDR3 DNA reads as TGTGCCAGCAGTTCCTCCTTCGGGAGGGATTACGAGCAGTACTTC.

The V call is TRBV6-6, the J call TRBJ2-5, with 9 bases fitting TRBD1. The trim removed 2 bases at V and 2 bases at J, leaving 6 bases unmatched. The germline V gene encodes CDR1 MNHNY and CDR2 SVGAGI (reference sequence). This CDR3 is built from 16 residues. The CDR3 here is CASSYRDREGQETQYF. CDR3 nucleotide sequence: TGTGCCAGCAGTTACCGGGACAGGGAGGGGCAAGAGACCCAGTACTTC.

The rearrangement joins TRBV7-9 to TRBJ2-4, with 10 bases lining up with TRBD1. CDR1 is SEHNR, CDR2 FQNEAQ, per germline (reference sequence). This CDR3 is 14 amino acids long. After removal of 5 bases from V and 9 bases from J, the junction contained 7 bases not matched to a gene. Here the CDR3 DNA reads TGTGCCAGCAGCATTGGACAGGGGGATGGCATTCAGTACTTC. Encoded protein: CASSIGQGDGIQYF.

This clone has only a few counts. The chain has TRBV6-5 and TRBJ2-1; 7 bases map to TRBD2. Germline CDR1 and CDR2: MNHEY and SVGAGI. The CDR3 runs to 14 residues. V dropped 4 bases and J dropped 8; count of bases not matched to a gene: 8. CDR3 in DNA: TGTGCCAGCAGTTTGGCGGGAGAGGGCGATGAGCAGTTCTTC. Its translation: CASSLAGEGDEQFF.

The V and J genes are TRBV30 and TRBJ2-1, with 8 bases aligning to TRBD1. V was pared by 3 bases and J by 7 bases, with 5 bases of the junction left unmatched. The V gene's germline CDR1 is GTSNPN and CDR2 SVGIG (reference sequence). The CDR3 spans 13 residues. Here the CDR3 DNA reads TGTGCCTGGAGCCAGGGGGCGTGGAATGAGCAGTTCTTC. This translates into CAWSQGAWNEQFF.

This chain joins TRBV20-1 and TRBJ1-2; TRBD1 is a possible D gene (5 bases). Trimming pared 5 bases from V and 2 bases from J, leaving 6 bases between. Germline CDR1 reads DFQATT; CDR2 reads SNEGSKA (reference sequence). The length of the CDR3 is 11 residues. The CDR3 protein is CSAGANYGYTF. The CDR3 nucleotides read TGCAGTGCTGGGGCCAACTATGGCTACACCTTC.

This clone showed up just a few times. The V call is TRBV9, the J call TRBJ2-1, with D maybe TRBD2 (6 bases). Germline CDR1 reads SGDLS; CDR2 reads YYNGEE. The V end was cut by 3 bases, the J end by 2 bases, with 12 bases between. CDR3 size: 15 residues. CDR3 in amino acids: CASSAPSDTYNEQFF. The CDR3 DNA sequence: TGTGCCAGCAGCGCGCCTAGCGACACCTACAATGAGCAGTTCTTC.

The V gene is TRBV7-9, the J gene TRBJ2-1, with 8 bases identical to TRBD1. The V segment lost 6 bases and the J segment 10 bases; nucleotides outside the gene matches: 8. Germline values: CDR1 SEHNR, CDR2 FQNEAQ (reference sequence). The CDR3 spans 13 residues. Here the CDR3 DNA reads TGTGCCAGCAGACATCGACAGGGGTGGGAGCAGTTCTTC. It yields the protein CASRHRQGWEQFF.

The chain uses TRBV4-2 and TRBJ2-1, with 12 bases identical to TRBD2. Germline CDR1 LGHNA, CDR2 YNFKEQ. The junction had 2 bases not matched to a gene; V was cut back by 4 bases and J by 7 bases. The CDR3 contains 14 residues. The CDR3 DNA follows: TGTGCCAGCAGCCCCGGGACTAGCGGGAATGAGCAGTTCTTC. It specifies CASSPGTSGNEQFF.